This paragraph reports one T cell receptor beta chain. As yet, its antigen is unknown. Sequencing used immunoSEQ version 4 in survey mode. Here immunoSEQ multiplex PCR was the method, and the copy in TCRdb shows in-frame clones only, minus some. The sample shows 45,000 or so clones, roughly 90% of them seen only once. Cells were stimulated nonspecifically with anti-CD3/anti-CD28 magnetic beads. Responding CD4+ T cells were sorted by upregulation of both CD40 ligand and CD69. PBMCs were depleted of CD8+ T cells before stimulation. The sample comes from a study of persistence of HIV-infected CD4 T cells. Whole-study context: A larger, less memory-rich fraction responded to anti-CD3/anti-CD28 beads than to antigen.

The CDR3 covers 14 residues. The V gene lost 0 bases and the J gene lost 5 bases, with 5 bases spanning the gap. Germline V CDR1 and CDR2: WNHNN, SYGVQD (reference sequence). The genes are TRBV10-1 and TRBJ1-6; D gene uncertain. This receptor was obtained from an adult woman with HIV who was CMV-seropositive. The material was CD4+ T cells sorted from PBMCs after roughly 19-hour stimulation, obtained from a patient who received antiretroviral therapy. CDR3 region: CASSESPDNSPLHF. DNA for the CDR3: TGCGCCAGCAGTGAGTCGCCAGATAATTCACCCCTCCACTTT.